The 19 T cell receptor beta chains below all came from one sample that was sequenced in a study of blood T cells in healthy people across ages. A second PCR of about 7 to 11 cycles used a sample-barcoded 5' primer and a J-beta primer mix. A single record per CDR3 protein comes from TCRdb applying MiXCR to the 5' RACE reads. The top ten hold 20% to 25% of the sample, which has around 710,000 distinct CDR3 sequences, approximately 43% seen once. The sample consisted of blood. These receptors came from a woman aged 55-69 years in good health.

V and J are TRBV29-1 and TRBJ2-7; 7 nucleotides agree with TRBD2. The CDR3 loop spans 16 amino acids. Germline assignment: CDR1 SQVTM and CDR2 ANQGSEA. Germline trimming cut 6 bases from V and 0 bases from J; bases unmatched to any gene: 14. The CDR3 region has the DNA TGCAGCGTGACACGCGGATGGAGCGGGGACTCCTACGAGCAGTACTTC. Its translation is CSVTRGWSGDSYEQYF.

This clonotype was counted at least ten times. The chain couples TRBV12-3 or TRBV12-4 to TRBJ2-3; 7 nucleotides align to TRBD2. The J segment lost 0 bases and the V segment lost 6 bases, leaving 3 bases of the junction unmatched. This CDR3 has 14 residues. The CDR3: CASSSRGSTDTQYF. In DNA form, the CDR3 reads TGTGCCAGCAGCTCGCGGGGGAGCACAGATACGCAGTATTTT.

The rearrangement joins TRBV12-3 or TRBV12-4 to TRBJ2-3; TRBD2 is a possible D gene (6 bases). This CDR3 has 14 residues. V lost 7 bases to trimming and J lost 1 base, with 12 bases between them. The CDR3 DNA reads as TGTGCCAGCACCTGGGGCGGGGGCACAGATACGCAGTATTTT. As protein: CASTWGGGTDTQYF.

As DNA, the CDR3 is TGTGCCAGCAGCCAATGGAGGATCTCGGGGGCCAACGTCCTGACTTTC. As protein: CASSQWRISGANVLTF. The chain carries TRBV3-1 and TRBJ2-6; possible D gene TRBD2, 5 bases. This CDR3 contains 16 residues. Trimming removed 2 bases from V and 4 bases from J, with 12 bases in between. CDR1 is LGHDT, CDR2 YNNKEL, per germline (reference sequence).

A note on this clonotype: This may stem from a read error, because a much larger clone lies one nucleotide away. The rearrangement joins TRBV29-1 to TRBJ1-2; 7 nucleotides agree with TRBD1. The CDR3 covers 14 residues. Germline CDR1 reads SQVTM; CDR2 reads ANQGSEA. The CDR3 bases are TGCAGCGCTGAAGCCCGGGACAGCCACTATGGCTACACCTTC. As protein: CSAEARDSHYGYTF.

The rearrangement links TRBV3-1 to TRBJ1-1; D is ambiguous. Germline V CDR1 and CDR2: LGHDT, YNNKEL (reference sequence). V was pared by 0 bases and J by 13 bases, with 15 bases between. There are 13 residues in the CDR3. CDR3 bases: TGTGCCAGCAGCCAAGATAGTCCCCAGAGAGTTTTCTTT. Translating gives CASSQDSPQRVFF. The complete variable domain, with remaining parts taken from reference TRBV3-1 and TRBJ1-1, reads DTAVSQTPKYLVTQMGNDKSIKCEQNLGHDTMYWYKQDSKKFLKIMFSYNNKELIINETVPNRFSPKSPDKAHLNLHINSLELGDSAVYFCASSQDSPQRVFFGQGTRLTVV.

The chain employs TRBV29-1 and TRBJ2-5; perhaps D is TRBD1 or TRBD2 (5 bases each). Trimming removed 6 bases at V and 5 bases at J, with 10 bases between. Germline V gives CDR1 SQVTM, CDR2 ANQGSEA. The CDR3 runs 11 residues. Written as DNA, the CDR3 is TGCAGCGTGGGGGACCGGGAGACCCAGTACTTC. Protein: CSVGDRETQYF. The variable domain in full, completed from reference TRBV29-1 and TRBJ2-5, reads SAVISQKPSRDICQRGTSLTIQCQVDSQVTMMFWYRQQPGQSLTLIATANQGSEATYESGFVIDKFPISRPNLTFSTLTVSNMSPEDSSIYLCSVGDRETQYFGPGTRLLVL.

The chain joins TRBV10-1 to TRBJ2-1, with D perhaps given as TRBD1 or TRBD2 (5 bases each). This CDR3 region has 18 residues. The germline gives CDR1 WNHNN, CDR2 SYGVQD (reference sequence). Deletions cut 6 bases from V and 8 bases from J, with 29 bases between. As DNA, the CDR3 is TGCGCCAGCAGCGCCCTGGTGGGGCAGGGAACACTCGGGGATGAGCAGTTCTTC. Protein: CASSALVGQGTLGDEQFF.

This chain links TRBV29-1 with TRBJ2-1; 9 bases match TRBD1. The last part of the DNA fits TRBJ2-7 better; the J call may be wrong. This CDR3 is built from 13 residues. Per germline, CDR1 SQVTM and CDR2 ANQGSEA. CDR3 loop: CSVEMGQGYEQYF. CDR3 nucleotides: TGCAGCGTTGAGATGGGACAGGGCTACGAGCAGTACTTC.

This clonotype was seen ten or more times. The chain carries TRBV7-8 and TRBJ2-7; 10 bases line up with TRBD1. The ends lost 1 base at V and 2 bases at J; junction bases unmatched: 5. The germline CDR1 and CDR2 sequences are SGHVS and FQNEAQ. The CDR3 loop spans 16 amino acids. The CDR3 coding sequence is TGTGCCAGCAGCTTAGTGGGACAGGGGTTTACCTACGAGCAGTACTTC. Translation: CASSLVGQGFTYEQYF.

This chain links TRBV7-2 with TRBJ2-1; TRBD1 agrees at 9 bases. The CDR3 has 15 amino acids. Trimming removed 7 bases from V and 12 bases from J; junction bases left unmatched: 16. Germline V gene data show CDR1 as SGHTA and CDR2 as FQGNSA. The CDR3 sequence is CASNSETGGRSAQFF. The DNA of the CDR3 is TGTGCCAGCAACTCCGAGACAGGGGGACGCTCGGCGCAGTTCTTC.

The DNA for the CDR3 is TGCAGGCGGAGGGCGGATGAGACGAACACCGGGGAGCTGTTTTTT. This gives the protein CRRRADETNTGELFF. V gene TRBV29-1 combines with J gene TRBJ2-2; TRBD2 might be the D (6 bases). Germline assignment: CDR1 SQVTM and CDR2 ANQGSEA. The CDR3 runs to 15 residues.

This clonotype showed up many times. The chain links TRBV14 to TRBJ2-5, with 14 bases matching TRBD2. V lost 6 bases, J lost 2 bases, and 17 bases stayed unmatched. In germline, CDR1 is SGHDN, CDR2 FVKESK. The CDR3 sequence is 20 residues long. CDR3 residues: CASRPSPGLAGVGGQETQYF. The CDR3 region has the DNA TGTGCCAGCAGACCCAGCCCGGGACTAGCGGGAGTTGGGGGTCAAGAGACCCAGTACTTC.

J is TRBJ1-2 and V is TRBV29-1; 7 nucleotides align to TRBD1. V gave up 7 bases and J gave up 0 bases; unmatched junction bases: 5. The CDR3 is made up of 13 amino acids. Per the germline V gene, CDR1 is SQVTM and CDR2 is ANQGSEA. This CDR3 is CSAGTAANYGYTF. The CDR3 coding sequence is TGCAGCGCCGGGACAGCAGCTAACTATGGCTACACCTTC.

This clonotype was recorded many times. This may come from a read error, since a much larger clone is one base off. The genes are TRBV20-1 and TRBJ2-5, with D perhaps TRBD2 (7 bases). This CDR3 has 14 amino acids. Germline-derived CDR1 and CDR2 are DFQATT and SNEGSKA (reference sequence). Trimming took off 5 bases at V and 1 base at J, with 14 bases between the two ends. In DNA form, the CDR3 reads TGCAGTGCTGGCTTAAGGGGGGGCCAAGAGACCCAGTACTTC. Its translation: CSAGLRGGQETQYF.

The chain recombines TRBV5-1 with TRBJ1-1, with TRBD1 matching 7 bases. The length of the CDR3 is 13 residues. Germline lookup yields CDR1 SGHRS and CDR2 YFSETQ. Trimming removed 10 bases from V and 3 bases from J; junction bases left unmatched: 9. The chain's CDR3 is CAGLGQSDTEAFF. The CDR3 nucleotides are TGCGCCGGCTTGGGACAGTCGGACACTGAAGCTTTCTTT. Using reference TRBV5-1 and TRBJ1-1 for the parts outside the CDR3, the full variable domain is KAGVTQTPRYLIKTRGQQVTLSCSPISGHRSVSWYQQTPGQGLQFLFEYFSETQRNKGNFPGRFSGRQFSNSRSEMNVSTLELGDSALYLCAGLGQSDTEAFFGQGTRLTVV.

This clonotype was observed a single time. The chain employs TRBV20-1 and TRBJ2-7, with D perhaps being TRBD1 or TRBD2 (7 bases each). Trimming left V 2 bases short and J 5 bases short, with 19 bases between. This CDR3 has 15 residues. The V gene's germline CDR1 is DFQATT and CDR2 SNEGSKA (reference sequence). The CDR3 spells CSARSIGRGRNEQYF. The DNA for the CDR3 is TGCAGTGCTAGATCCATAGGGAGGGGGCGCAACGAGCAGTACTTC.

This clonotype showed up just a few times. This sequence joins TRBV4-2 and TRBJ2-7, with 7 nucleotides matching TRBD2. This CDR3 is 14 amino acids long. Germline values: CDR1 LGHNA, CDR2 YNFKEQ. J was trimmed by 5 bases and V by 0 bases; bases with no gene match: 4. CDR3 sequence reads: CASSQDPGLDEQYF. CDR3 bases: TGTGCCAGCAGCCAAGATCCCGGACTAGACGAGCAGTACTTC.

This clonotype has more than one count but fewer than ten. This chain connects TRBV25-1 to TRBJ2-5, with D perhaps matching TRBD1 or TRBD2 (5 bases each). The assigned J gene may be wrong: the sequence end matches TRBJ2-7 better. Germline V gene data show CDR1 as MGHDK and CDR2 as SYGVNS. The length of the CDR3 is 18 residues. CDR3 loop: CASSEWGRGMQRHYEQYF. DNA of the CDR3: TGTGCCAGCAGTGAATGGGGACGAGGGATGCAGAGACACTACGAGCAGTACTTC.